The following is a T cell receptor (beta chain) sequence with its context. The missing CDR3 end, 3 residues past where the read stops, is filled in from the germline J gene. The data originate from a study of T cells in women clearing cervical HPV infection. Across the study: Donors had HPV16-related CIN3 or worse; 2 had invasive cancer. For cases, blood was sampled a median approximately 150 days after lesion detection, interquartile range roughly 85 to 200 days. Controls' single incident HPV16 infection cleared within 12 months without precancer.

With 1 base clipped from V and 8 bases from J, the junction kept 2 bases outside the gene matches. The CDR3 has 14 residues. CDR1 LGHDT and CDR2 YNNKEL come from the germline V gene (reference sequence). Generated by immunoSEQ multiplex PCR, the TCRdb table keeps only in-frame clones and is missing some. This sample contains fewer than 30,000 clones. The sample comprised blood buffy coat. This receptor was identified in a woman aged 18 to 75 with a cervical HPV16 infection that either progressed to CIN3+ or cleared (not recorded which). The chain links TRBV3-1 (or the pseudogene TRBV3-2) to TRBJ1-3; the match to TRBD1 covers 10 bases. The sequenced CDR3 bases are TGTGCCAGCAGCCAAGTAGACAGGGGGCACACC. Protein product: CASSQVDRGHT. The full CDR3 sequence reads CASSQVDRGHTIYF.